These 9 T cell receptor beta chains were all obtained from the same sample, sequenced in a study of cytomegalovirus exposure and HLA in healthy donors (TCRdb year 2017). The library was produced with the immunoSEQ multiplex PCR assay. TCRdb took over this immuneACCESS table, retaining in-frame rearrangements with V and J assigned. Such tables are incomplete; in checked studies, under half of the missing clones stem from an unresolved V gene, and the remainder is unexplained. The sample profile shows tens of thousands of clones; approximately 91% of them were found once. The biggest ten clones account for around 2.1% of the sample. Sequenced input: PBMCs. These receptors all come from a man younger than 45 in good health and CMV-seronegative.

The chain carries TRBV5-1 and TRBJ1-2; 9 nucleotides align to TRBD1. Germline CDR1 is SGHRS and CDR2 is YFSETQ. V lost 2 bases and J lost 7; bases outside the gene matches: 12. The CDR3 is 16 amino acids. The CDR3 bases are TGCGCCAGCAGCTTTATTGGACAGGGGAGTTCGGTTGGCTACACCTTC. This sequence encodes CASSFIGQGSSVGYTF.

V is TRBV5-1 and J is TRBJ2-7; 7 bases map to TRBD1. V lost 1 base and J lost 3; bases outside the gene matches: 7. The V gene's germline CDR1 is SGHRS and CDR2 YFSETQ. This CDR3 contains 15 residues. The CDR3, as DNA: TGCGCCAGCAGCTTGAATACAGGGGCAGGCTACGAGCAGTACTTC. Protein product: CASSLNTGAGYEQYF.

The chain employs TRBV28 and TRBJ1-2; D gene uncertain. V lost 7 bases and J 4 bases, leaving 22 bases between the germline ends. The CDR3 is 16 residues long. CDR1 and CDR2 from the germline V gene are MDHEN and SYDVKM. The CDR3, as DNA: TGTGCCAGCAATGTACGACGGTTGGGCCACCTCTATGGCTACACCTTC. It yields the protein CASNVRRLGHLYGYTF.

V is TRBV7-2 and J is TRBJ2-7; 8 positions agree with TRBD2. Per germline, CDR1 SGHTA and CDR2 FQGNSA. The CDR3 spans 16 residues. Trimming at V came to 3 bases and at J to 2 bases, leaving 9 bases not matched to a gene. The CDR3 DNA reads as TGTGCCAGCAGCTTGGGCGCCCCGGGACTAGCCTACGAGCAGTACTTC. Translating gives CASSLGAPGLAYEQYF.

The chain has TRBV19 and TRBJ1-1, with D unresolved. Looked up from germline, CDR1 is LNHDA and CDR2 is SQIVND (reference sequence). This CDR3 is 15 amino acids long. Trimming cost V 3 bases and J 1 base, with 12 bases left between them. The CDR3 protein is CASSMGRDANTEAFF. The DNA for the CDR3 is TGTGCCAGTAGTATGGGCCGAGATGCGAACACTGAAGCTTTCTTT.

This clone has a handful of counts. The chain joins TRBV2 to TRBJ1-2; TRBD1 might be the D (6 bases). CDR1 and CDR2 from the germline V gene are SNHLY and FYNNEI. The CDR3 consists of 14 residues. Trimming took 7 bases from V and 6 from J, leaving 18 bases between them. The CDR3: CASTELQGVDGYTF. The CDR3 DNA reads TGTGCCAGCACAGAACTACAGGGAGTCGATGGCTACACCTTC.

The CDR3: CASRETSTGELFF. DNA of the CDR3: TGTGCCAGCAGGGAGACTTCCACCGGGGAGCTGTTTTTT. V gene TRBV25-1 combines with J gene TRBJ2-2; D not resolved. There are 13 residues in the CDR3. V was clipped by 6 bases and J by 4 bases, with 9 bases between them. In germline, CDR1 is MGHDK, CDR2 SYGVNS. Filled out from reference TRBV25-1 and TRBJ2-2, the complete variable domain reads EADIYQTPRYLVIGTGKKITLECSQTMGHDKMYWYQQDPGMELHLIHYSYGVNSTEKGDLSSESTVSRIRTEHFPLTLESARPSHTSQYLCASRETSTGELFFGEGSRLTVL.

Concerning this clone: At one boundary the junction diverges from the germline segment, which might be a read error. Other nucleotide sequences from this sample produce the same CDR3. The gene calls are TRBV9 and TRBJ2-6, with D perhaps TRBD1 (8 bases). There are 18 residues in the CDR3. The V gene's germline CDR1 is SGDLS and CDR2 YYNGEE. CDR3 nucleotide sequence: TGTGCCAGCAGCCCTACCCTACAGGGGGGGTCTGGGGCCAACGTTCTGACTTTC. This translates into CASSPTLQGGSGANVLTF.

The chain employs TRBV7-6 and TRBJ2-1; D may be TRBD2 (5 bases). Germline V lookup: CDR1 SGHVS, CDR2 FNYEAQ. This CDR3 is 14 amino acids long. Trimming left V 5 bases short and J 4 bases short, with 12 bases between. This CDR3 reads CASSASLAYNEQFF. CDR3 sequence (DNA): TGTGCCAGCAGCGCCAGTCTAGCTTACAATGAGCAGTTCTTC.